A selection of T cell receptor beta chains follows, all from one sample in a study of cytomegalovirus exposure and HLA in healthy donors. Assay: immunoSEQ multiplex PCR; the TCRdb copy retains only in-frame clones and omits some. The repertoire table contains 160,000 or so clones. Sequenced sample: PBMCs. These receptors came from a man aged 25 to 40 in good health and CMV-seronegative. Both conserved end residues are part of each CDR3. The order of the fields is J gene, D gene, CDR3 length, V gene, CDR3 protein, CDR3 DNA. D genes are given only for firm matches.

J: TRBJ2-7
D: TRBD2
length: 14
V: TRBV15
CDR3: CATSRGGSSYEQYF
DNA: TGTGCCACCAGCAGAGGCGGGAGCTCCTACGAGCAGTACTTC

J: TRBJ2-7
D: TRBD2
length: 14
V: TRBV27
CDR3: CASSLLGEGIEQYF
DNA: TGTGCCAGCAGTTTATTGGGGGAGGGAATCGAGCAGTACTTC

J: TRBJ2-7
D: -
length: 13
V: TRBV30
CDR3: CAWVRVFGGEQYF
DNA: TGTGCCTGGGTTCGGGTATTCGGTGGCGAGCAGTACTTC

J: TRBJ1-5
D: TRBD1
length: 14
V: TRBV27
CDR3: CASSAGQGKQPQHF
DNA: TGTGCCAGCAGTGCGGGACAGGGGAAGCAGCCCCAGCATTTT

J: TRBJ1-5
D: -
length: 14
V: TRBV5-1
CDR3: CASSLGPPGQPQHF
DNA: TGCGCCAGCAGCTTGGGCCCCCCGGGTCAGCCCCAGCATTTT

J: TRBJ2-6
D: -
length: 16
V: TRBV5-1
CDR3: CASSYGQSSGANVLTF
DNA: TGCGCCAGCAGCTACGGACAGTCCTCTGGGGCCAACGTCCTGACTTTC

J: TRBJ1-1
D: -
length: 12
V: TRBV6-5
CDR3: CASSQMNTEAFF
DNA: TGTGCCAGCAGTCAGATGAACACTGAAGCTTTCTTT

J: TRBJ2-3
D: TRBD2
length: 17
V: TRBV9
CDR3: CASSVDLAGTSTDTQYF
DNA: TGTGCCAGCAGCGTAGACCTAGCGGGGACTAGCACAGATACGCAGTATTTT

J: TRBJ1-2
D: -
length: 13
V: TRBV5-1
CDR3: CASSLAGNYGYTF
DNA: TGCGCCAGCAGCTTGGCAGGGAACTATGGCTACACCTTC

J: TRBJ2-7
D: TRBD1
length: 14
V: TRBV18
CDR3: CASSSGTGAYEQYF
DNA: TGTGCCAGCTCATCCGGGACAGGGGCCTACGAGCAGTACTTC

J: TRBJ2-1
D: -
length: 14
V: TRBV6-5
CDR3: CASTLGGPWGEQFF
DNA: TGTGCCAGCACGTTGGGCGGGCCATGGGGTGAGCAGTTCTTC

J: TRBJ1-5
D: -
length: 14
V: TRBV6-5
CDR3: CASSYSVGGQPQHF
DNA: TGCGCCAGCAGTTACTCGGTAGGGGGACAGCCCCAGCATTTT

J: TRBJ2-7
D: -
length: 13
V: TRBV19
CDR3: CASSRDWGNAQYF
DNA: TGTGCCAGTTCCCGGGACTGGGGGAACGCACAGTACTTC

J: TRBJ2-7
D: TRBD1
length: 14
V: TRBV19
CDR3: CASSEGTGFYEQYF
DNA: TGTGCCAGTAGTGAAGGGACAGGGTTCTACGAGCAGTACTTC

J: TRBJ2-7
D: -
length: 14
V: TRBV5-1
CDR3: CASRGGSALSEQYF
DNA: TGCGCCAGCCGAGGAGGAAGTGCCCTCTCCGAGCAGTACTTC

J: TRBJ2-3
D: TRBD2
length: 14
V: TRBV28
CDR3: CASRLAGETDTQYF
DNA: TGTGCCAGCAGATTAGCGGGAGAGACAGATACGCAGTATTTT

J: TRBJ2-1
D: -
length: 12
V: TRBV12-1
CDR3: CASSFRGWVQFF
DNA: TGTGCCAGCAGCTTTAGGGGGTGGGTGCAGTTCTTC

J: TRBJ1-1
D: -
length: 14
V: TRBV19
CDR3: CASSIRRENTEAFF
DNA: TGTGCCAGTAGTATTAGACGGGAGAACACTGAAGCTTTCTTT

J: TRBJ1-1
D: -
length: 14
V: TRBV9
CDR3: CASSVAGVNTEAFF
DNA: TGTGCCAGCAGCGTAGCAGGGGTGAACACTGAAGCTTTCTTT

J: TRBJ2-1
D: -
length: 15
V: TRBV15
CDR3: CATSRDPGQGNEQFF
DNA: TGTGCCACCAGCAGAGATCCCGGGCAGGGTAATGAGCAGTTCTTC

J: TRBJ2-6
D: -
length: 17
V: TRBV7-2
CDR3: CASSLRRGAAGANVLTF
DNA: TGTGCCAGCAGCTTAAGGCGGGGCGCGGCTGGGGCCAACGTCCTGACTTTC

J: TRBJ2-3
D: TRBD2
length: 15
V: TRBV10-3
CDR3: CAISTLAGGTDTQYF
DNA: TGTGCCATCAGCACTCTAGCGGGAGGCACAGATACGCAGTATTTT

J: TRBJ2-5
D: TRBD2
length: 13
V: TRBV5-4
CDR3: CASSPGEGQTQYF
DNA: TGTGCCAGCAGCCCCGGGGAGGGCCAGACCCAGTACTTC

J: TRBJ2-1
D: -
length: 13
V: TRBV10-1
CDR3: CASSEMARMEQFF
DNA: TGCGCCAGCAGTGAGATGGCCAGGATGGAGCAGTTCTTC

J: TRBJ1-3
D: -
length: 14
V: TRBV29-1
CDR3: CSVESTDSGNTIYF
DNA: TGCAGCGTTGAATCCACAGACTCTGGAAACACCATATATTTT

J: TRBJ1-5
D: -
length: 16
V: TRBV19
CDR3: CASTPRSGSGNQPQHF
DNA: TGTGCCAGTACCCCGAGGAGCGGATCGGGCAATCAGCCCCAGCATTTT

J: TRBJ2-5
D: -
length: 14
V: TRBV9
CDR3: CASSPSSGQETQYF
DNA: TGTGCCAGCAGCCCCAGTAGCGGCCAAGAGACCCAGTACTTC

J: TRBJ2-2
D: -
length: 13
V: TRBV9
CDR3: CASTVMITGELFF
DNA: TGTGCCAGCACAGTGATGATAACCGGGGAGCTGTTTTTT

J: TRBJ1-1
D: -
length: 14
V: TRBV6-1
CDR3: CASSDWQGNTEAFF
DNA: TGTGCCAGCAGTGATTGGCAGGGGAACACTGAAGCTTTCTTT

J: TRBJ1-6
D: TRBD1
length: 12
V: TRBV19
CDR3: CASGQVTSPLHF
DNA: TGTGCCAGTGGACAGGTTACTTCACCCCTCCACTTT

J: TRBJ1-2
D: -
length: 13
V: TRBV5-6
CDR3: CASSLGELYGYTF
DNA: TGTGCCAGCAGCTTGGGAGAGCTTTATGGCTACACCTTC

J: TRBJ1-1
D: -
length: 12
V: TRBV10-3
CDR3: CAIREQGSEAFF
DNA: TGTGCCATCAGGGAACAGGGATCTGAAGCTTTCTTT

J: TRBJ2-2
D: TRBD1
length: 18
V: TRBV5-5
CDR3: CASSLFIDRGQSTGELFF
DNA: TGTGCCAGCAGCTTATTTATCGACAGGGGGCAAAGCACCGGGGAGCTGTTTTTT

J: TRBJ1-1
D: -
length: 13
V: TRBV18
CDR3: CASSPHPRVEAFF
DNA: TGTGCCAGCTCACCTCACCCCCGGGTTGAAGCTTTCTTT

J: TRBJ1-1
D: -
length: 11
V: TRBV6-6
CDR3: CASQLNTEAFF
DNA: TGTGCCAGCCAGTTGAACACTGAAGCTTTCTTT

J: TRBJ2-2
D: TRBD2
length: 17
V: TRBV19
CDR3: CASSIRLAGGTTGELFF
DNA: TGTGCCAGTAGTATCAGGCTAGCGGGAGGGACCACCGGGGAGCTGTTTTTT

J: TRBJ1-2
D: -
length: 17
V: TRBV28
CDR3: CASRPGGPSTANYGYTF
DNA: TGTGCCAGCAGGCCCGGAGGGCCCTCGACAGCTAACTATGGCTACACCTTC

J: TRBJ2-3
D: TRBD2
length: 16
V: TRBV9
CDR3: CASSEIASGSTDTQYF
DNA: TGTGCCAGCAGCGAGATAGCTAGCGGGAGCACAGATACGCAGTATTTT

J: TRBJ2-7
D: -
length: 15
V: TRBV9
CDR3: CASSVGQGPAYEQYF
DNA: TGTGCCAGCAGCGTAGGGCAGGGGCCGGCCTACGAGCAGTACTTC

J: TRBJ2-7
D: TRBD1
length: 15
V: TRBV28
CDR3: CASSLPPQGAYEQYF
DNA: TGTGCCAGCAGTTTACCCCCCCAGGGGGCCTACGAGCAGTACTTC

J: TRBJ1-1
D: -
length: 13
V: TRBV11-2
CDR3: CASSSDRNTEAFF
DNA: TGTGCCAGCAGCTCCGACAGGAACACTGAAGCTTTCTTT

J: TRBJ2-5
D: -
length: 17
V: TRBV10-3
CDR3: CAISERSGGAGFETQYF
DNA: TGTGCCATCAGTGAGAGATCGGGGGGCGCGGGTTTTGAGACCCAGTACTTC

J: TRBJ2-7
D: TRBD2
length: 15
V: TRBV7-8
CDR3: CASSQRESAAGEQYF
DNA: TGTGCCAGCAGCCAGCGGGAGAGCGCAGCGGGCGAGCAGTACTTC

J: TRBJ1-2
D: -
length: 11
V: TRBV14
CDR3: CASSNSYGYTF
DNA: TGTGCCAGCAGTAACAGCTATGGCTACACCTTC

J: TRBJ1-2
D: TRBD1
length: 15
V: TRBV6-6
CDR3: CASSYSTGGYYGYTF
DNA: TGTGCCAGCAGTTACTCGACAGGGGGATACTATGGCTACACCTTC

J: TRBJ2-1
D: -
length: 12
V: TRBV11-2
CDR3: CASSFLYNEQFF
DNA: TGTGCCAGCAGCTTCCTTTACAATGAGCAGTTCTTC

J: TRBJ1-1
D: TRBD1
length: 16
V: TRBV6-1
CDR3: CASSVTSGTGNTEAFF
DNA: TGTGCCAGCAGTGTTACTTCCGGGACAGGGAACACTGAAGCTTTCTTT

J: TRBJ2-3
D: -
length: 15
V: TRBV19
CDR3: CASSISGGSTDTQYF
DNA: TGTGCCAGTAGTATCTCCGGAGGGAGCACAGATACGCAGTATTTT

J: TRBJ2-7
D: TRBD2
length: 15
V: TRBV9
CDR3: CASSPRTSGINEQYF
DNA: TGTGCCAGCAGCCCCAGGACTAGCGGGATCAACGAGCAGTACTTC

J: TRBJ2-7
D: -
length: 15
V: TRBV5-1
CDR3: CASSFSSQLNYEQYF
DNA: TGCGCCAGCAGCTTCAGTTCACAGCTTAACTACGAGCAGTACTTC

J: TRBJ2-1
D: TRBD2
length: 14
V: TRBV18
CDR3: CASSPGSSGRSQFF
DNA: TGTGCCAGCTCACCAGGATCTAGCGGGAGGTCGCAGTTCTTC

J: TRBJ1-1
D: TRBD1
length: 14
V: TRBV25-1
CDR3: CASSADRVGAEAFF
DNA: TGTGCCAGCAGTGCGGACAGGGTAGGCGCTGAAGCTTTCTTT

J: TRBJ2-5
D: -
length: 15
V: TRBV5-1
CDR3: CASSLATGLYQAQYF
DNA: TGCGCCAGCAGCTTGGCAACAGGGCTTTATCAGGCCCAGTACTTC

J: TRBJ1-5
D: -
length: 12
V: TRBV19
CDR3: CASKHPNQPQHF
DNA: TGTGCCAGTAAACACCCCAATCAGCCCCAGCATTTT

J: TRBJ1-6
D: TRBD1
length: 14
V: TRBV9
CDR3: CASSAGQGGSPLHF
DNA: TGTGCCAGCAGCGCGGGACAGGGTGGTTCACCCCTCCACTTT